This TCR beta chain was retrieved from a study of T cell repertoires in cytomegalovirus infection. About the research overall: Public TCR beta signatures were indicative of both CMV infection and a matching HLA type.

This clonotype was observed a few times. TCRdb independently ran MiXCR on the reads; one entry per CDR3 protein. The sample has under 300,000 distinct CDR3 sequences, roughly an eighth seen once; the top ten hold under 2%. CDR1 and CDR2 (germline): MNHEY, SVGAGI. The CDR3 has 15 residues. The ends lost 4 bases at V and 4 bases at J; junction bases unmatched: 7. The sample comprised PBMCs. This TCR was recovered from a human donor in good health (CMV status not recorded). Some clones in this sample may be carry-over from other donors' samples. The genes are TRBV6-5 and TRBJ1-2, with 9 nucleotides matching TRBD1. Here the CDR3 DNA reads TGTGCCAGCAGTTCCGACAGGGGGACCAGCTATGGCTACACCTTC. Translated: CASSSDRGTSYGYTF.